A selection of T cell receptor beta chains follows, all from one sample in a study of Tregs in tolerant kidney transplant recipients. Method: immunoSEQ multiplex PCR; TCRdb's copy keeps in-frame clones and lacks some. Among about 240,000 clones listed, around 82% were seen once. Sequencing used CD4+ T cells from blood. These receptors were taken from a human donor in good health. CDR3s include the opening cysteine and the closing phenylalanine or tryptophan. The D gene is left open where the match is weak. Size is stated for part of the rows, as once, few or many counts, or as a class when the clone is expanded.

CASSVVHRTGNYGYTF,TGTGCCAGCAGCGTAGTCCACCGGACAGGGAACTATGGCTACACCTTC,TRBV9,TRBJ1-2,few,TRBD1
CASSARGGRDEQFF,TGTGCCAGCAGCGCCCGGGGGGGCCGGGATGAGCAGTTCTTC,TRBV7-9,TRBJ2-1,-,TRBD2
CASSVGRLTGNTDTQYF,TGTGCCAGCAGCGTAGGTCGCCTGACAGGAAACACAGATACGCAGTATTTT,TRBV9,TRBJ2-3,-,-
CASSLIYGQPQHF,TGTGCCAGCAGTTTGATTTATGGGCAGCCCCAGCATTTT,TRBV6-5,TRBJ1-5,-,-
CAWNHADRAMNTEAFF,TGTGCCTGGAACCATGCTGACAGGGCAATGAACACTGAAGCTTTCTTT,TRBV30,TRBJ1-1,-,TRBD1
CASSVGLAEVQETQYF,TGTGCCAGCAGCGTAGGACTAGCGGAGGTTCAAGAGACCCAGTACTTC,TRBV9,TRBJ2-5,-,TRBD2
CASRQPGGSPDTQYF,TGTGCCAGCAGGCAGCCAGGGGGCAGCCCAGATACGCAGTATTTT,TRBV6-1,TRBJ2-3,-,TRBD1
CASSELAGGYNEQFF,TGTGCCAGCAGCGAACTAGCGGGGGGATACAATGAGCAGTTCTTC,TRBV6-4,TRBJ2-1,-,TRBD2
CASSLRQGWADTQYF,TGTGCCAGCAGCTTACGACAGGGGTGGGCAGATACGCAGTATTTT,TRBV7-9,TRBJ2-3,-,TRBD1
CASNEAYGYEQFF,TGTGCCAGCAACGAGGCTTATGGGTATGAGCAGTTCTTC,TRBV27,TRBJ2-1,-,-
CASSIGRTAVATNEKLFF,TGTGCCAGTAGTATAGGTCGGACAGCGGTTGCAACTAATGAAAAACTGTTTTTT,TRBV19,TRBJ1-4,-,-
CASSIGQGGDEQFF,TGCGCCAGCAGCATCGGACAGGGTGGGGATGAGCAGTTCTTC,TRBV5-1,TRBJ2-1,once,TRBD1
CASSIGWGAWTEAFF,TGTGCCAGTAGTATCGGTTGGGGGGCATGGACTGAAGCTTTCTTT,TRBV19,TRBJ1-1,-,-
CASSQDLGSSPFYEQYF,TGTGCCAGCAGCCAAGATCTAGGGTCTAGTCCCTTCTACGAGCAGTACTTC,TRBV4-2,TRBJ2-7,few,-
CAWSVIPGEAFF,TGTGCCTGGAGTGTAATCCCCGGAGAAGCTTTCTTT,TRBV30,TRBJ1-1,-,-
CASSLSAPTTDTQYF,TGTGCCAGCTCCCTGTCGGCACCAACCACAGATACGCAGTATTTT,TRBV18,TRBJ2-3,-,-
CSGGLAAYNEQFF,TGCAGCGGAGGACTAGCGGCCTACAATGAGCAGTTCTTC,TRBV29-1,TRBJ2-1,-,TRBD2
CASSRAGTSGGDTQYF,TGTGCCAGCAGTCGAGCCGGGACTAGCGGGGGGGATACGCAGTATTTT,TRBV5-8,TRBJ2-3,-,TRBD2
CASSLREAEAFF,TGTGCCAGCTCACTAAGAGAGGCTGAAGCTTTCTTT,TRBV18,TRBJ1-1,-,-
CASRGSSYGYTF,TGTGCCAGCAGGGGTAGCAGCTATGGCTACACCTTC,TRBV2,TRBJ1-2,-,-
CSSWTGGIDTQYF,TGCAGCTCCTGGACAGGGGGTATAGATACGCAGTATTTT,TRBV29-1,TRBJ2-3,-,TRBD1
CASSFRLAGGPYEQYF,TGTGCCAGCAGCTTCCGTCTAGCGGGAGGGCCCTACGAGCAGTACTTC,TRBV7-2,TRBJ2-7,-,TRBD2
CASSLGGIDSRRELFF,TGCGCCAGCAGCTTGGGCGGGATAGACTCTCGCCGGGAGCTGTTTTTT,TRBV5-1,TRBJ2-2,-,-
CASSPRGLPGEKLFF,TGTGCCAGTAGTCCACGGGGTCTGCCTGGTGAAAAACTGTTTTTT,TRBV19,TRBJ1-4,-,-
CASSLMGTGNYEQYF,TGTGCCAGCAGCTTAATGGGGACAGGGAACTACGAGCAGTACTTC,TRBV7-2,TRBJ2-7,-,TRBD1
CASSVRDRGNHEQYF,TGTGCCAGCTCCGTCCGGGACAGGGGAAACCACGAGCAGTACTTC,TRBV7-9,TRBJ2-7,-,TRBD1
CASSSIVNTGVGMNTEAFF,TGCGCCAGCAGCTCGATCGTAAACACAGGGGTGGGGATGAACACTGAAGCTTTCTTT,TRBV5-1,TRBJ1-1,-,TRBD1
CASSVGQGTEAFF,TGTGCCAGCAGCGTGGGACAGGGGACTGAAGCTTTCTTT,TRBV5-8,TRBJ1-1,few,TRBD1
CASSTSGQGWEKLFF,TGTGCCAGTAGTACCTCCGGACAGGGTTGGGAAAAACTGTTTTTT,TRBV19,TRBJ1-4,-,TRBD1
CASSLGPLPGYEQYF,TGTGCCAGCAGCTTAGGGCCCCTACCCGGTTACGAGCAGTACTTC,TRBV7-6,TRBJ2-7,-,-
CASTNTAGGNEQFF,TGCGCCAGCACTAACACGGCGGGGGGTAATGAGCAGTTCTTC,TRBV5-1,TRBJ2-1,once,TRBD2
CASSERATGQGLYGYTF,TGTGCCAGCAGTGAACGGGCTACCGGACAGGGACTCTATGGCTACACCTTC,TRBV6-1,TRBJ1-2,-,TRBD1
CASSPPTVVDGYTF,TGTGCCAGCAGCCCTCCGACAGTAGTGGACGGCTACACCTTC,TRBV7-9,TRBJ1-2,few,-
CASRLTGAHTGELFF,TGTGCCAGCAGGTTGACAGGGGCCCACACCGGGGAGCTGTTTTTT,TRBV7-9,TRBJ2-2,-,TRBD1
CASARQGASDTQYF,TGTGCTAGTGCCAGACAGGGGGCTTCAGATACGCAGTATTTT,TRBV12-5,TRBJ2-3,few,TRBD1
CASTRGGAQETQYF,TGTGCCAGCACAAGAGGGGGGGCGCAAGAGACCCAGTACTTC,TRBV5-8,TRBJ2-5,-,-
CASSLRQGGTDTQYF,TGTGCCAGCAGCCTACGACAGGGCGGCACAGATACGCAGTATTTT,TRBV5-8,TRBJ2-3,-,TRBD1
CATSRDLGQGFNGYTF,TGTGCCACCAGCAGAGATCTGGGGCAGGGGTTTAATGGCTACACCTTC,TRBV15,TRBJ1-2,-,-
CAWTGGHNQPQHF,TGTGCCTGGACGGGGGGCCACAATCAGCCCCAGCATTTT,TRBV30,TRBJ1-5,-,-
CASRGGGSGNTIYF,TGTGCCAGCCGCGGGGGAGGCTCTGGAAACACCATATATTTT,TRBV27,TRBJ1-3,-,-
CASADGASTDTQYF,TGTGCCAGTGCTGACGGTGCTAGCACAGATACGCAGTATTTT,TRBV19,TRBJ2-3,once,-
CSAKRWGEAFF,TGCAGTGCCAAGAGATGGGGTGAAGCTTTCTTT,TRBV20-1,TRBJ1-1,-,-
CASSYRDRVSPLHF,TGTGCCAGCAGTTATAGGGACAGGGTTTCACCCCTCCACTTT,TRBV6-1,TRBJ1-6,-,TRBD1
CASASRGERGSSRGTGELFF,TGCGCCAGCGCGTCCCGAGGGGAGCGGGGCTCATCCCGGGGCACCGGGGAGCTGTTTTTT,TRBV5-1,TRBJ2-2,-,TRBD2
CASSIGSGLNTEASF,TGTGCCAGTAGTATCGGAAGTGGACTTAACACTGAAGCTTCCTTT,TRBV19,TRBJ1-1,-,-
CASSLSGAVNIQYF,TGCGCCAGCAGCTTGAGCGGGGCCGTGAACATTCAGTACTTC,TRBV5-1,TRBJ2-4,-,TRBD2
CASSLTGESQYF,TGTGCCAGCAGCTTAACGGGAGAGTCCCAGTACTTC,TRBV11-2,TRBJ2-5,-,-
CAISGGIWAFF,TGTGCCATCAGTGGAGGAATCTGGGCTTTCTTT,TRBV10-3,TRBJ1-1,-,-
CASSALLFRDQPHF,TGTGCCAGCAGCGCACTTCTTTTCCGGGACCAACCGCATTTC,TRBV27,TRBJ2-7,-,-
CASSPLASYNEQFF,TGTGCCAGCAGCCCACTAGCCTCCTACAATGAGCAGTTCTTC,TRBV5-4,TRBJ2-1,-,-
CASSSEGQETQYF,TGCGCCAGCAGCTCCGAGGGACAAGAGACCCAGTACTTC,TRBV5-1,TRBJ2-5,-,-
CASSNPGRHIQYF,TGTGCCAGCAGTAACCCCGGAAGGCACATTCAGTACTTC,TRBV6-5,TRBJ2-4,-,-